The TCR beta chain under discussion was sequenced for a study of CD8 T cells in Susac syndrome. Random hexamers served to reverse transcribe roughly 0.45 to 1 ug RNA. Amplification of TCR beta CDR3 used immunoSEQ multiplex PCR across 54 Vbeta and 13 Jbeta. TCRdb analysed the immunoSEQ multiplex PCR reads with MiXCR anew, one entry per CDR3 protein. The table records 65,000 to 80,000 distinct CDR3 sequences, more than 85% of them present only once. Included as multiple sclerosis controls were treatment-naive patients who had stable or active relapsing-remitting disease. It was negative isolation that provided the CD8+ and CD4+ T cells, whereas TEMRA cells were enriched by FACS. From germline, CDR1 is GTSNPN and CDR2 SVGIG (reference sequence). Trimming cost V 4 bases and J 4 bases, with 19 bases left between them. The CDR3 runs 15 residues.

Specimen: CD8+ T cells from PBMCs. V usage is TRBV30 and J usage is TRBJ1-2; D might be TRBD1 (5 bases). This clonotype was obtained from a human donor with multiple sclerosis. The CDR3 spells CAWILKGLGPYGYTF. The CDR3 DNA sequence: TGTGCCTGGATCCTAAAGGGGCTGGGACCCTATGGCTACACCTTC.